What follows are 5 T cell receptor gamma chains derived from one specimen sequenced in a study of gamma-delta T cells after stem cell transplantation. TCRdb called clones anew from the RT-PCR reads with CATT. Here the sample spans some 1,000 gamma-chain clones, 20% to 30% being singletons. The sample consisted of gamma-delta T cells. All receptors come from a human donor. It is not recorded whose cells these are; they may come from a transplant donor.

This clone was found a few times. A much bigger clone sits one base away, suggesting this may be a read error. The genes are TRGV4 and TRGJP2. TCRdb leaves out the J gene; it was filled in here by matching the DNA to germline. The V segment lost 9 bases and the J segment 1 base; nucleotides outside the gene matches: 17. The CDR3 extends over 17 amino acids. Germline CDR1 reads EGSTGY; CDR2 reads YDSYTSSV. In nucleotides, the CDR3 is TGTGCCACCCGGGCTGAGACGGCGGGTAGTAGTGATTGGATCAAGACGTTT. This sequence encodes CATRAETAGSSDWIKTF.

This clone came up a few times. DNA of the CDR3: TGTGCCACCTGGGACGGGCTGGCTTATAAGAAACTCTTT. Translation: CATWDGLAYKKLF. The chain recombines TRGV2 with TRGJ1 or TRGJ2. TCRdb gives no J gene; it was assigned here by matching the DNA to germline. The CDR3 loop spans 13 amino acids. Germline CDR1 is EGSNGY and CDR2 is YDSYNSKV. With 0 bases clipped from V and 6 bases from J, the junction kept 5 bases outside the gene matches.

Comments on this clone: An end of the junction does not agree with germline; a read error may underlie this. V and J are TRGV2 and TRGJP. TCRdb offers no J gene call, so here the DNA was matched to germline to obtain one. The CDR3 loop spans 16 amino acids. Germline V gene data show CDR1 as EGSNGY and CDR2 as YDSYNSKV. CDR3 in amino acids: CATWDGRESGKKIKVF. The CDR3 DNA is TGTGCCACCTGGGACGGGCGGGAGTCGGGCAAAAAAATCAAGGTATTT.

The chain links TRGV5 to TRGJ1 or TRGJ2. TCRdb is silent on the J gene; assignment here came from matching the DNA to germline. The CDR3 contains 15 residues. Looked up from germline, CDR1 is VINAFY and CDR2 is YDVSNSKD. After removal of 0 bases from V and 3 bases from J, the junction contained 8 bases not matched to a gene. CDR3 in amino acids: CATWDRPTGYYKKLF. For the CDR3, the DNA is TGTGCCACCTGGGACAGGCCCACCGGTTATTATAAGAAACTCTTT.

This chain joins TRGV4 and TRGJ1 or TRGJ2. No J gene is reported in TCRdb; it was inferred here by comparing the DNA with germline. CDR1 and CDR2 (germline): EGSTGY, YDSYTSSV. This CDR3 has 13 residues. V shed 3 bases, J shed 5 bases, and the junction held 7 bases outside the gene matches. CDR3 residues: CATWDLPDYKKLF. The DNA of the CDR3 is TGTGCCACCTGGGATCTCCCCGATTATAAGAAACTCTTT.